This T cell receptor beta chain came from a study of shared clonotypes between healthy human individuals (dated by TCRdb to 2018 to 2020). Concerning the study at large: The cohort comprised a couple of women and three men aged 18 to 49 years. For each donor, CD4 naive and CD4 memory were each given three plates, CD8 naive was given two plates, and CD8 memory was given one plate. To estimate repertoire size and how much clonotypes are shared between individuals, the study performed deep sequencing of blood TCR repertoires from a few healthy adults. Different laboratories and diverse techniques were used to prepare libraries and sequence TCR repertoires, to increase sequencing depth and limit assay-specific biases. Leukapheresis yielded between about 0.85 and 10 billion PBMCs per donor.

Using the deep immunoSEQ assay, TCR CDR3 regions were amplified from genomic DNA by multiplex PCR. For each cell subset, the extracted genomic DNA was distributed evenly across all wells of several immunoSEQ 96-well plates, and each plate served as one replicate. For sorted subsets, around 200 ng genomic DNA, equal to 30,000 to 35,000 T cell genomes, was loaded into each replicate PCR. Purified libraries were measured with a Qubit 3.0 fluorometer, size-checked on a Bioanalyzer 2100, and measured again with the KAPA Library Quantification kit. Every immunoSEQ 96-well plate was sequenced on a dedicated single-read 150-cycle Illumina NextSeq 550 flow cell. The paper's processing steps were these. Because the immunoSEQ output included only junctional sequences and no quality scores, the filtering could not be the same as the filtering used for full-length reads. To assign V/J genes and CDR3, sequences were annotated against IMGT germline references using PyIR, a Python wrapper for IgBLAST v1.9. Reads were filtered out if the reads had weak V/J assignments (E-value above 1e-6), no CDR3, stop codons, out-of-frame junctions, or ambiguous translated residues. V3J clonotypes were defined as sequences sharing the same inferred V gene, J gene, and CDR3 amino acid sequence. To compute the percentage overlap between repertoires, the number of shared unique clonotypes was divided by the size of the smaller repertoire. Repertoire richness was assessed with RTK rarefaction, the Chao1 estimator, and Recon v2.1 estimates of unobserved clonotypes. OLGA was used to compute generation probabilities for all TCRbeta clonotypes that the gDNA method yielded from a handful of donors. TCRdb stores this immuneACCESS table with in-frame sequences only. Part of the clones is absent; in the studies checked, under half of the shortfall reflects unresolved V genes, and no reason is known for the rest. The V and J calls and clone size are taken from that table; D and trimming were inferred from the DNA. The sample table contains 1.4 million to 1.5 million clones; only one count was recorded for 96% of them. Of the sample, about 1.2% is held by the ten largest clones.

Trimming removed 2 bases from V and 5 bases from J; the gene matches leave 3 bases unexplained. Its CDR3 holds 13 amino acids, cysteine through phenylalanine. Kept here is only the CDR3 DNA, which spans 39 bases and is read in frame from base 1. CDR1 and CDR2 were assigned from the germline V gene as SGHTA and FQGNSA. Details on this clone: Its antigen target is currently unknown. No clone much larger than this one lies a single base away; base qualities are absent.

The donors were healthy, HIV-negative adults with no recently reported acute infections or vaccinations. All donors were Caucasian adults living in Nashville, Tennessee, USA. Magnetic negative selection was used to enrich CD4+ T cells, after which naive cells were positively selected on CD45RA and the negative fraction became the memory subset. Blood was collected by leukapheresis, and PBMCs were isolated by Ficoll-Histopaque density gradient centrifugation and then cryopreserved in liquid nitrogen vapor phase. Analytical flow cytometry was used to check the purity and quantity of each magnetically sorted T cell population. Genomic DNA was isolated from each sorted fraction and quantified by UV absorbance on a Nanodrop 2000c. Study-wide findings and limitations: Incomplete sequencing was indicated by rarefaction of sorted-subset datasets, despite the large sequencing depth. Because the study included a small number of donors, the genetic and exposure-history diversity represented was limited. Pairwise subsampling indicated that sequencing depth was expected to affect the degree of clonotype sharing among donors. Naive subsets generally had larger estimated clonotype richness than memory subsets. Sharing across a handful of donors was observed for around 5% of naive CD4, over 3% of naive CD8, 2% to 2.5% of memory CD4, and about 0.38% of memory CD8 clonotypes. Compared with non-shared clonotypes, clonotypes shared by all four sorted-subset donors had higher generation probabilities. Sampling was limited to blood, and TCR repertoires in tissue likely differ from TCR repertoires in blood.

Sequenced sample: naive CD4+ T cells sorted from blood. According to the study, the label for this sample's cell subset or site signals: CD45RA+ positively selected. Here the chain combines TRBV7-2 and TRBJ2-7, with 7 middle bases fitting TRBD2. The origin of this receptor is a man younger than 45 in good health. CDR3 sequence: CASSLRRGNEQYF. The sequence in DNA is TGTGCCAGCAGCTTAAGGCGGGGGAACGAGCAGTACTTC.